The text below deals with one T cell receptor (beta chain). Generated by immunoSEQ multiplex PCR, the TCRdb table keeps only in-frame clones and is missing some. Of 130,000 to 150,000 clones detected, about 90% appear once; the ten largest clones hold approximately 2.4%. The data are from a study of blood T cell repertoires in COVID-19. Study summary: Some COVID-19 samples were acute and others convalescent; all came from the United States, Italy and Spain.

Germline CDR1 is LGHNA and CDR2 is YSLEER. With 0 bases clipped from V and 9 bases from J, the junction kept 14 bases outside the gene matches. CDR3 length: 17 amino acids. Sequences were obtained from peripheral blood. This receptor was identified in a human donor in a cohort sampled during active COVID-19. The V and J genes are TRBV4-3 and TRBJ2-7; 10 bases align to TRBD2. The CDR3 region has the DNA TGCGCCAGCAGCCAAGACAGAGGGACTAGCGCACCTCTGGCGCAGTACTTC. Translated, it gives CASSQDRGTSAPLAQYF.